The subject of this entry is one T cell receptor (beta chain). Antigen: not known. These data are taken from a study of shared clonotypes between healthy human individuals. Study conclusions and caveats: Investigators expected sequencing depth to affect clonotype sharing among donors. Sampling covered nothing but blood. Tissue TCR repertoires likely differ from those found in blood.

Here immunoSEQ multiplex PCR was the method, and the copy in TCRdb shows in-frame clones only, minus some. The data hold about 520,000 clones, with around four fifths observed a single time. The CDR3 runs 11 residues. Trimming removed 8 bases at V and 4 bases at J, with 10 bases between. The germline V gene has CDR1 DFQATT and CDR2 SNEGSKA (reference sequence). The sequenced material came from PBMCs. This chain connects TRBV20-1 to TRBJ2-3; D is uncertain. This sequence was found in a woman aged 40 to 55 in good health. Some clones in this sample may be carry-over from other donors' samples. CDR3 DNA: TGCAGTCCCCTCCTATCAGATACGCAGTATTTT. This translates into CSPLLSDTQYF.